This paragraph covers one TCR beta chain sequence. Its antigen is not known. This record comes from a study of cytomegalovirus exposure and HLA in healthy donors. Across the study: The 666 first-cohort repertoires shared a platform with the approximately 130 validation repertoires, as reported in a later analysis. Study-wide points: Reportedly, diagnosis of cytomegalovirus status by the classifier showed high specificity and sensitivity. Most TCR sequences proved rare, with some public TCRs found in many donors. The tendency of first-cohort TCR clusters to co-occur in the 120 validation repertoires was the finding of a later analysis.

The table came from immunoSEQ multiplex PCR; TCRdb's copy has only in-frame clones and leaves some out. Seen here are around 140,000 clones, roughly 89% observed once, and the top ten hold roughly 1.2%. Trimming took off 0 bases at V and 2 bases at J, with 10 bases between the two ends. Per the germline V gene, CDR1 is MNHEY and CDR2 is SVGAGI. The CDR3 spans 15 residues. This chain links TRBV6-5 with TRBJ1-2; a weak D match, TRBD1 (5 bases). Sequencing input: PBMCs. This receptor was taken from a woman under 30 in good health and CMV-seronegative. As DNA, the CDR3 is TGTGCCAGCAGTTACTCACAGGAACAAAACTATGGCTACACCTTC. Amino acid sequence: CASSYSQEQNYGYTF.